This T cell receptor (beta chain) was recorded in a study of blood T cells in healthy people across ages. Together with a sample-barcoded 5' primer, a J-beta primer mix was included in a second PCR lasting roughly 6 to 12 cycles. Each of the samples gave a minimum of 2.5 million paired-end reads that contained CDR3. TCRdb re-called the 5' RACE reads through MiXCR, storing one row per CDR3 protein. The table lists 1,800,000 or so distinct CDR3 sequences, around 42% of them singletons. The CDR3 consists of 13 residues. Germline-derived CDR1 and CDR2 are MNHEY and SVGEGT. Between the trimmed V and J ends, which lost 6 bases and 4 bases, there was a span of 13 bases. Caucasian, healthy and from Russia, the donors were aged between about 6 and 90. Researchers isolated at least 6 million PBMCs per sample. Total RNA was isolated from each sample in quantities of at least 5 micrograms. This clonotype was seen a handful of times.

Material for sequencing was blood. This TCR derives from a human donor in good health. The rearrangement joins TRBV6-2 or TRBV6-3 to TRBJ2-7; TRBD2 is a possible D gene (6 bases). The CDR3 loop is CASSAGNWYEQYF. DNA of the CDR3: TGTGCCAGCAGCGCGGGGAATTGGTACGAGCAGTACTTC.